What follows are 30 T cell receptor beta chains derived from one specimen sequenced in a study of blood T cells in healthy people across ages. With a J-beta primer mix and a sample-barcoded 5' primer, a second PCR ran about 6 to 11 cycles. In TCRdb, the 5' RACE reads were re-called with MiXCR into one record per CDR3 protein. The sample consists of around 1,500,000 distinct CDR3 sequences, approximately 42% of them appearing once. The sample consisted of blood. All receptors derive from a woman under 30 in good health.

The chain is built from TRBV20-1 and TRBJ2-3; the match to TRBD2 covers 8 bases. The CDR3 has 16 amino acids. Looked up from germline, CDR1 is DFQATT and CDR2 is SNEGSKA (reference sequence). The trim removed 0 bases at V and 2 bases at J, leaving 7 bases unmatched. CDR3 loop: CSAREPGGPYTDTQYF. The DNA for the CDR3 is TGCAGTGCTAGAGAGCCGGGAGGGCCCTACACAGATACGCAGTATTTT.

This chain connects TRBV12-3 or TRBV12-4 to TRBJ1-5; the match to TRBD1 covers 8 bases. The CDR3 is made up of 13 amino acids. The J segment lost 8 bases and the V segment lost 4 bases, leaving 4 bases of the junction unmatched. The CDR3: CASSWDRFKPQHF. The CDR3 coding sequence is TGTGCCAGCAGTTGGGACAGGTTTAAGCCCCAGCATTTT.

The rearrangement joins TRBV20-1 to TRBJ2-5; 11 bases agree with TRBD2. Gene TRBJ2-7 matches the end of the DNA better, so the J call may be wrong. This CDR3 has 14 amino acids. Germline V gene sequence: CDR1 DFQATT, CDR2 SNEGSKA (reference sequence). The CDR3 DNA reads TGCAGTGCTAGGGTTAGCGGGAGGGCCTTCGAGCAGTACTTC. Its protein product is CSARVSGRAFEQYF.

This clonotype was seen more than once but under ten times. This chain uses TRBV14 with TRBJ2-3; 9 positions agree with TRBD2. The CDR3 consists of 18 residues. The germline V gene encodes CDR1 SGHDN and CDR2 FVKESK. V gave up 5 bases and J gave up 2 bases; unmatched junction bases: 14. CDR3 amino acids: CASSFHGATSGVTDTQYF. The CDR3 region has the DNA TGTGCCAGCAGCTTCCATGGGGCGACTAGCGGCGTCACAGATACGCAGTATTTT. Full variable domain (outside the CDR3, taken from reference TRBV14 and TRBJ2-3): EAGVTQFPSHSVIEKGQTVTLRCDPISGHDNLYWYRRVMGKEIKFLLHFVKESKQDESGMPNNRFLAERTGGTYSTLKVQPAELEDSGVYFCASSFHGATSGVTDTQYFGPGTRLTVL.

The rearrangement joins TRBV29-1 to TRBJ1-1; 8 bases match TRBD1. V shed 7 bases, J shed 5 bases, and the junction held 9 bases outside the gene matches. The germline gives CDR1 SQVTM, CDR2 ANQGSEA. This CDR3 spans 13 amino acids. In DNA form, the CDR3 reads TGCAGCGCAGGGGGCAGTAGTAAGACTGAAGCTTTCTTT. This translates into CSAGGSSKTEAFF.

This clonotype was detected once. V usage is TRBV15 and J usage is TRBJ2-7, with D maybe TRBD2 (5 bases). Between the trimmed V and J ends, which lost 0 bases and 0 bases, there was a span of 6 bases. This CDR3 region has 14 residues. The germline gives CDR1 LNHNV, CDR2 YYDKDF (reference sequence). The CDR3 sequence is CATSRDGVSYEQYF. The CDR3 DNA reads TGTGCCACCAGCAGAGACGGGGTCTCCTACGAGCAGTACTTC. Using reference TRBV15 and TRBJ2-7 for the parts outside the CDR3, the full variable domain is DAMVIQNPRYQVTQFGKPVTLSCSQTLNHNVMYWYQQKSSQAPKLLFHYYDKDFNNEADTPDNFQSRRPNTSFCFLDIRSPGLGDTAMYLCATSRDGVSYEQYFGPGTRLTVT.

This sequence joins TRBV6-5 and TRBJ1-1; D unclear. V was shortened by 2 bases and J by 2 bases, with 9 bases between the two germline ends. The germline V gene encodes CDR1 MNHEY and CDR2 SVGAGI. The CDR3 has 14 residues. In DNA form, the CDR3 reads TGTGCCAGCAGTTACGTCAGGCCTAACACTGAAGCTTTCTTT. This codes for CASSYVRPNTEAFF.

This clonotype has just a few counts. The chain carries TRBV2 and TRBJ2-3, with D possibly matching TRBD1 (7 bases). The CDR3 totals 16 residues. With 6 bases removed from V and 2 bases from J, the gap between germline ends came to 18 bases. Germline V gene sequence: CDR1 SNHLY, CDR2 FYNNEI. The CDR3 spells CASSPPRGDFTDTQYF. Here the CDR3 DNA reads TGTGCCAGCAGCCCTCCCAGGGGGGATTTCACAGATACGCAGTATTTT.

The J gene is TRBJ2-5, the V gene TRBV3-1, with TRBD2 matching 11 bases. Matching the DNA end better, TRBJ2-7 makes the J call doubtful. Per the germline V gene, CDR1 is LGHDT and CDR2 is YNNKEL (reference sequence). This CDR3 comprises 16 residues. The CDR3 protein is CASSQRGSGRVNEQYF. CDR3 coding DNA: TGTGCCAGCAGCCAGAGGGGTAGCGGGAGGGTTAACGAGCAGTACTTC.

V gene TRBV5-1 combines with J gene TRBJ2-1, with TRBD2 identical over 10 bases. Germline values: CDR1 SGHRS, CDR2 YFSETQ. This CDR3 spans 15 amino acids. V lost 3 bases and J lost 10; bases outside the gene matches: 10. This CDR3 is CASSWTSGSTYEQFF. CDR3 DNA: TGCGCCAGCAGCTGGACTAGCGGTTCCACCTACGAGCAGTTCTTC.

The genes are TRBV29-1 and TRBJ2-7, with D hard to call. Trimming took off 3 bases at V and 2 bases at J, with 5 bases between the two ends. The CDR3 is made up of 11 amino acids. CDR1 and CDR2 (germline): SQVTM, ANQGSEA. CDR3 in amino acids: CSVEQAYEQYF. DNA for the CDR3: TGCAGCGTTGAGCAGGCCTACGAGCAGTACTTC.

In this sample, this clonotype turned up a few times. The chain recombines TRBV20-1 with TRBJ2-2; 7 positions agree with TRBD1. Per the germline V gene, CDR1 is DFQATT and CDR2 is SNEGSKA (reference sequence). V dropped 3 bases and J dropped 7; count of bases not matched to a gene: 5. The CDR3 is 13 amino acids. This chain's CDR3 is CSARGTANGELFF. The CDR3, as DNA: TGCAGTGCTAGGGGGACAGCCAACGGGGAGCTGTTTTTT.

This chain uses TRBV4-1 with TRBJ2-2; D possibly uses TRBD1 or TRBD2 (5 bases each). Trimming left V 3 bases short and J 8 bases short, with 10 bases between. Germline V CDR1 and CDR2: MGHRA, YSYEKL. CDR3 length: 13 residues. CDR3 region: CASSHTGAGELFF. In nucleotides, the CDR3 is TGCGCCAGCAGCCACACCGGGGCTGGGGAGCTGTTTTTT.

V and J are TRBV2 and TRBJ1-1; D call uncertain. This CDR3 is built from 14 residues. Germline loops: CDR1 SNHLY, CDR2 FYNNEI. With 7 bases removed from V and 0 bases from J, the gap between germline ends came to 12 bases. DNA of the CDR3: TGTGCCAGCACTTCGGGTCAGCTGAACACTGAAGCTTTCTTT. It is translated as CASTSGQLNTEAFF.

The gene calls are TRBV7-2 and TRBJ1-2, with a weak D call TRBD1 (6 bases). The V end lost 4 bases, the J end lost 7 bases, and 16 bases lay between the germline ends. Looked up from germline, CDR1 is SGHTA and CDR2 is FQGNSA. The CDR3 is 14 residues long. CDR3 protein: CASSSTGGLSGYTF. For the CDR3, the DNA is TGTGCCAGCAGCTCGACGGGGGGCTTATCTGGCTACACCTTC.

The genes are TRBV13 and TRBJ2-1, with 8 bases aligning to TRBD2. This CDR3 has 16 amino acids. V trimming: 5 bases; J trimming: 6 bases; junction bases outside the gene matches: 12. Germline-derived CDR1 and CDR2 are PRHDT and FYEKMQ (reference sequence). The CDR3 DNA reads TGTGCCAGCAGCAGATCCGGACTAGCAATCGTCAATGAGCAGTTCTTC. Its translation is CASSRSGLAIVNEQFF.

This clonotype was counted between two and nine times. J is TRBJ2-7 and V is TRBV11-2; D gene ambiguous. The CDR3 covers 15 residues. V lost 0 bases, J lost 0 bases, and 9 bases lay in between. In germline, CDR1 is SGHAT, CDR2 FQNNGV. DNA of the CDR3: TGTGCCAGCAGCTTAGAACCCAAGAGCTCCTACGAGCAGTACTTC. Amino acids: CASSLEPKSSYEQYF.

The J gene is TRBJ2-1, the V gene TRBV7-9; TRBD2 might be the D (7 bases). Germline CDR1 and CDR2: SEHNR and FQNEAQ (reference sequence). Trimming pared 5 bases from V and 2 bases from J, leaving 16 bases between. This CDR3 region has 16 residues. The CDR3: CASSPTGGQPYNEQFF. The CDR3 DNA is TGTGCCAGCAGCCCTACGGGGGGACAACCCTACAATGAGCAGTTCTTC.

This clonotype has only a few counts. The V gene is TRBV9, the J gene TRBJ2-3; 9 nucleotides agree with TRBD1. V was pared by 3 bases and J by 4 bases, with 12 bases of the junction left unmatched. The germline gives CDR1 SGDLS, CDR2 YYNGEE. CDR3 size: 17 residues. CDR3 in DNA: TGTGCCAGCAGCGCGAGGTGGGGACAGGGCGATGCAGATACGCAGTATTTT. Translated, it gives CASSARWGQGDADTQYF.

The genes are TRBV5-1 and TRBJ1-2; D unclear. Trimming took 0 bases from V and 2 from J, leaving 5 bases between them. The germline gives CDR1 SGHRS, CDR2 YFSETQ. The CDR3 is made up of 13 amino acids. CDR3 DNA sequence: TGCGCCAGCAGCTTGGAACAGAACTATGGCTACACCTTC. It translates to CASSLEQNYGYTF.

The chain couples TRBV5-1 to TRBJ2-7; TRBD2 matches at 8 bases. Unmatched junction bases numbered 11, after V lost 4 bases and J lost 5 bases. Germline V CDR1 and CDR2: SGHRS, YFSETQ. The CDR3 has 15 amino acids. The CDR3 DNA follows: TGCGCCAGCAGCGACCTCAGCGGGAGTTTTGACGAGCAGTACTTC. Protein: CASSDLSGSFDEQYF.

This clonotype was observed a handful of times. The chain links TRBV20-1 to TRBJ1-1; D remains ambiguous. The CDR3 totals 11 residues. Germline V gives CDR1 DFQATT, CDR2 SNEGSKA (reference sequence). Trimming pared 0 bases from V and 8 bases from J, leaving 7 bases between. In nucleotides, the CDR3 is TGCAGTGCTAGAGATCGGCAGGAAGCTTTCTTT. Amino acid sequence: CSARDRQEAFF.

Written as DNA, the CDR3 is TGTGCCAGCAGTGAAACGGGGGGGCCTAAACGATCAGATACGCAGTATTTT. Translating it yields CASSETGGPKRSDTQYF. The rearrangement uses TRBV2 and TRBJ2-3, with 8 bases fitting TRBD2. The CDR3 runs 17 residues. Germline V gives CDR1 SNHLY, CDR2 FYNNEI. V was clipped by 2 bases and J by 4 bases; unmatched bases: 11.

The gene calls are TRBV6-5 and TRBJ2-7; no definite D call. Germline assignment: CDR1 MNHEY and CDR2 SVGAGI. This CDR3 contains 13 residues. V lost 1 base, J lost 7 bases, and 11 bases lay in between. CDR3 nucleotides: TGTGCCAGCAGTTACTTGGGCAGGTATGAGCAGTACTTC. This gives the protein CASSYLGRYEQYF.

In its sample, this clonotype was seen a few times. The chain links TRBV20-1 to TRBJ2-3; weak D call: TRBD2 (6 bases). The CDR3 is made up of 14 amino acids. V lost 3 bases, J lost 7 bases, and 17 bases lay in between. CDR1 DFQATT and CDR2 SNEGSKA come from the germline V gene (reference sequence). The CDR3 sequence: CSASGTSIPYTQYF. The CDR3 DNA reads TGCAGTGCTAGCGGGACTTCCATTCCCTATACGCAGTATTTT.

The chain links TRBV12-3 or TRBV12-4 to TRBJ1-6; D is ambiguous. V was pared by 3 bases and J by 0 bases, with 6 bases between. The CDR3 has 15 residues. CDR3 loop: CASSFGSSYNSPLHF. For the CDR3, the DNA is TGTGCCAGCAGTTTTGGGAGCTCCTATAATTCACCCCTCCACTTT.

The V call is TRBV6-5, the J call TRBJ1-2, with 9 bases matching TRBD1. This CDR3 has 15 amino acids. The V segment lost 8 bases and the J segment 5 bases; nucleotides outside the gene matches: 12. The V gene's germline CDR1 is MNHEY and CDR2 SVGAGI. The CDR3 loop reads CASGFLRQGEYGYTF. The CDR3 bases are TGTGCCAGCGGTTTCCTAAGACAGGGGGAATATGGCTACACCTTC.

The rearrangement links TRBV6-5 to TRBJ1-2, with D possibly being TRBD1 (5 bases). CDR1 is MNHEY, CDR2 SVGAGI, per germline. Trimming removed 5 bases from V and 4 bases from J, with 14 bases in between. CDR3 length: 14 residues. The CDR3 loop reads CASSGPGGSYGYTF. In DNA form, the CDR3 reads TGTGCCAGCAGTGGGCCCGGGGGGAGCTATGGCTACACCTTC.

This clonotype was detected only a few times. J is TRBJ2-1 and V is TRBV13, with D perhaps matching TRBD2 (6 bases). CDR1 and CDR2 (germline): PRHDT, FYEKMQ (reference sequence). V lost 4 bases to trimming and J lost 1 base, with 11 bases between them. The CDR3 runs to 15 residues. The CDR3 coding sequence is TGTGCCAGCAGCTCCGGAGGGCCTTCCTACAATGAGCAGTTCTTC. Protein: CASSSGGPSYNEQFF.

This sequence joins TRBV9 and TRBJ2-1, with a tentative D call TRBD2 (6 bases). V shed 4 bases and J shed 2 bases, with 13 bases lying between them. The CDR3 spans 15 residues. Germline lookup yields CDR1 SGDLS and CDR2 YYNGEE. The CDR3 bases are TGTGCCAGCAGCCCCCAGATAGCGGCCTACAATGAGCAGTTCTTC. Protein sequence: CASSPQIAAYNEQFF.